The 30 T cell receptor beta chains in this list originate from one sample, sequenced in a study of blood T cell repertoires in COVID-19 (dated by TCRdb to the early 2020s). Library preparation was by the immunoSEQ multiplex PCR assay. Entries here come from immuneACCESS through TCRdb and include only in-frame sequences with V and J called. Some clones fail to appear in such tables; in the studies checked, an unresolved V gene covers under half of the shortfall, and the cause of the remainder is unknown. In this sample the table shows more than 75,000 clones, more than 75% of which occur a single time. The top ten clonotypes cover around 4.9% of the sample. Material: peripheral blood. Receptor source: a woman of 80 years or more with active COVID-19.

The chain is built from TRBV3-1 (or the pseudogene TRBV3-2) and TRBJ2-1, with 14 bases identical to TRBD2. There are 17 residues in the CDR3. The V gene end was trimmed by 1 base and the J gene end by 9 bases; junction bases not matched to a gene: 8. In germline, CDR1 is LGHDT, CDR2 YNNKEL (reference sequence). CDR3 region: CASSQAGTSGRVGEQFF. In nucleotides, the CDR3 is TGTGCCAGCAGCCAAGCCGGGACTAGCGGGAGAGTCGGTGAGCAGTTCTTC.

The rearrangement links TRBV15 to TRBJ1-2, with 8 bases lining up with TRBD1. The CDR3 is 16 amino acids. In germline, CDR1 is LNHNV, CDR2 YYDKDF (reference sequence). J was trimmed by 4 bases and V by 3 bases; bases with no gene match: 10. The CDR3 is CATSRPGQGIGYGYTF. As DNA, the CDR3 is TGTGCCACCAGCAGGCCTGGACAGGGCATTGGCTATGGCTACACCTTC.

The rearrangement uses TRBV10-3 and TRBJ1-2; 7 bases align to TRBD1. From germline, CDR1 is ENHRY and CDR2 SYGVKD. Trimming took 11 bases from V and 1 from J; bases not matched to a gene: 7. This CDR3 region has 13 residues. As DNA, the CDR3 is TGTGCCCCCCAGACAGGGCATAACTATGGCTACACCTTC. Translation gives CAPQTGHNYGYTF.

The chain has TRBV6-5 and TRBJ2-7; the match to TRBD2 covers 8 bases. V shed 5 bases and J 4 bases; nucleotides not matched to a gene: 7. In germline, CDR1 is MNHEY, CDR2 SVGAGI. This CDR3 has 14 residues. The CDR3 coding sequence is TGTGCCAGCAGTCCGGGACTAGGACGTTACGAGCAGTACTTC. Its translation: CASSPGLGRYEQYF.

V gene TRBV4-2 combines with J gene TRBJ2-2; 10 bases match TRBD1. The CDR3 totals 17 residues. With V trimmed by 1 base and J by 7 bases, 9 bases remained unmatched. Germline V gene sequence: CDR1 LGHNA, CDR2 YNFKEQ. In DNA, the CDR3 is TGTGCCAGCAGCCAAGGCGGGACAGGGGCAAATGTCGGGGAGCTGTTTTTT. Its protein is CASSQGGTGANVGELFF.

The gene calls are TRBV14 and TRBJ1-5; no definite D call. Germline V gives CDR1 SGHDN, CDR2 FVKESK. V dropped 3 bases and J dropped 7 bases, with 10 bases sitting between them. This CDR3 region has 13 residues. As DNA, the CDR3 is TGTGCCAGCAGCCAGTCGGTTCGACAGCCCCAGCATTTT. Its protein product is CASSQSVRQPQHF.

This clone was detected once. The genes are TRBV7-9 and TRBJ2-7, with a possible D match to TRBD1 (6 bases). Germline CDR1 is SEHNR and CDR2 is FQNEAQ (reference sequence). Deletions cut 5 bases from V and 7 bases from J, with 15 bases between. This CDR3 is built from 13 residues. DNA of the CDR3: TGTGCCAGCAGCCTCGGGACAAATGGGGAGCAGTACTTC. It yields the protein CASSLGTNGEQYF.

The chain is built from TRBV2 and TRBJ2-7; D may be TRBD2 (6 bases). Looked up from germline, CDR1 is SNHLY and CDR2 is FYNNEI. This CDR3 region has 14 residues. V was trimmed by 6 bases and J by 3 bases, leaving 15 bases between them. For the CDR3, the DNA is TGTGCCAGCAGCCCCGGGACTTCCCTCTACGAGCAGTACTTC. Translating gives CASSPGTSLYEQYF.

The chain uses TRBV7-9 and TRBJ2-7; TRBD2 is a possible D gene (7 bases). V was shortened by 5 bases and J by 6 bases, with 17 bases between the two germline ends. This CDR3 contains 14 residues. Germline V gene sequence: CDR1 SEHNR, CDR2 FQNEAQ (reference sequence). The CDR3 here is CASSPRGPETEQYF. CDR3 bases: TGTGCCAGCAGCCCGCGGGGGCCCGAAACCGAGCAGTACTTC.

The chain joins TRBV5-1 to TRBJ2-5, with TRBD1 matching 8 bases. CDR3 length equals 14 residues. The V gene end was trimmed by 4 bases and the J gene end by 1 base; junction bases not matched to a gene: 3. Germline loops: CDR1 SGHRS, CDR2 YFSETQ. The CDR3 DNA follows: TGCGCCAGCAGCATCCAGGGGGCCCAAGAGACCCAGTACTTC. Translated: CASSIQGAQETQYF.

The chain recombines TRBV6-5 with TRBJ2-7, with TRBD2 identical over 9 bases. CDR1 is MNHEY and CDR2 is SVGAGI in the germline V gene. With V trimmed by 6 bases and J by 0 bases, 6 bases remained unmatched. The CDR3 runs 15 residues. Here the CDR3 DNA reads TGTGCCAGCAGACTTAGCGGGAGTTCCTCCTACGAGCAGTACTTC. Its translation: CASRLSGSSSYEQYF.

The V gene is TRBV5-4, the J gene TRBJ2-5, with 10 bases aligning to TRBD2. The trim removed 0 bases at V and 7 bases at J, leaving 6 bases unmatched. Germline V gene sequence: CDR1 SGHNT, CDR2 YYREEE (reference sequence). The CDR3 extends over 15 amino acids. The DNA for the CDR3 is TGTGCCAGCAGCTTGGATAGCGGGAGGTTGGGGACCCAGTACTTC. Its translation is CASSLDSGRLGTQYF.

This chain connects TRBV2 to TRBJ1-1; the D gene is possibly TRBD1 (5 bases). V lost 11 bases and J lost 2, with 15 bases in between. The CDR3 sequence is 13 residues long. CDR1 is SNHLY and CDR2 is FYNNEI in the germline V gene. The CDR3 loop reads CAGRGQVNTEAFF. DNA of the CDR3: TGTGCCGGGCGAGGACAAGTAAACACTGAAGCTTTCTTT.

V usage is TRBV5-5 and J usage is TRBJ2-3; D may be TRBD2 (5 bases). V lost 4 bases to trimming and J lost 2 bases, with 14 bases between them. The CDR3 is 15 amino acids. Germline lookup yields CDR1 SGHKS and CDR2 YYEKEE (reference sequence). CDR3 region: CASSKDRGSTDTQYF. The CDR3 DNA is TGTGCCAGCAGCAAGGACCGGGGTTCCACAGATACGCAGTATTTT.

The chain combines TRBV28 with TRBJ2-7; D possibly corresponds to TRBD1 (6 bases). This CDR3 region has 14 residues. V dropped 0 bases and J dropped 7 bases, with 13 bases sitting between them. CDR1 is MDHEN and CDR2 is SYDVKM in the germline V gene. The CDR3 protein is CASSLWGQGREQYF. DNA for the CDR3: TGTGCCAGCAGTTTATGGGGCCAGGGGCGAGAGCAGTACTTC.

The J gene is TRBJ2-7, the V gene TRBV21-1; the table's D call TRBD2 went unverified against the DNA. TRBV21-1 is noted as a pseudogene. This CDR3 spans 14 amino acids. The CDR3 DNA is TGTGCCAGCAGCAACCTAGCGGACCGCCGCGAGCAGTACTTC. Its protein product is CASSNLADRREQYF.

The J gene is TRBJ2-7, the V gene TRBV7-9; D might be TRBD1 (6 bases). Trimming pared 1 base from V and 4 bases from J, leaving 11 bases between. The CDR3 length is 14 residues. CDR1 SEHNR and CDR2 FQNEAQ come from the germline V gene (reference sequence). CDR3 nucleotide sequence: TGTGCCAGCAGCTTAGGGGACATATGGTACGAGCAGTACTTC. This sequence encodes CASSLGDIWYEQYF. The full variable domain, in which reference TRBV7-9 and TRBJ2-7 provide the parts outside the CDR3, is DTGVSQNPRHKITKRGQNVTFRCDPISEHNRLYWYRQTLGQGPEFLTYFQNEAQLEKSRLLSDRFSAERPKGSFSTLEIQRTEQGDSAMYLCASSLGDIWYEQYFGPGTRLTVT.

This chain joins TRBV19 and TRBJ2-3; D may be TRBD1 (5 bases). Trimming pared 5 bases from V and 1 base from J, leaving 16 bases between. Germline V gene data show CDR1 as LNHDA and CDR2 as SQIVND (reference sequence). The CDR3 has 16 amino acids. CDR3: CASSQLPGPGTDTQYF. In nucleotides, the CDR3 is TGTGCCAGTAGTCAACTTCCAGGGCCGGGCACAGATACGCAGTATTTT.

The chain has TRBV5-6 and TRBJ2-3, with 9 positions matching TRBD2. With V trimmed by 2 bases and J by 2 bases, 12 bases remained unmatched. CDR3 length: 18 residues. Germline CDR1 SGHDT, CDR2 YYEEEE. CDR3 amino acids: CASSLYSSSGTYTDTQYF. CDR3 bases: TGTGCCAGCAGCTTATACTCTTCTAGCGGGACCTACACAGATACGCAGTATTTT.

The chain employs TRBV5-1 and TRBJ1-4, with D perhaps matching TRBD1 (6 bases). CDR1 is SGHRS, CDR2 YFSETQ, per germline. V was trimmed by 1 base and J by 4 bases, leaving 11 bases between them. The CDR3 sequence is 15 residues long. In nucleotides, the CDR3 is TGCGCCAGCAGCTTGTTACAGGGAATTAATGAAAAACTGTTTTTT. The encoded protein is CASSLLQGINEKLFF.

The chain is built from TRBV2 and TRBJ2-7, with 11 bases aligning to TRBD2. The CDR3 is 15 amino acids. Germline CDR1 is SNHLY and CDR2 is FYNNEI. Germline trimming cut 2 bases from V and 6 bases from J; bases unmatched to any gene: 6. The DNA of the CDR3 is TGTGCCAGCAGTGAAAGTAAACTAGCGGGAGTCGAGCAGTACTTC. It codes for CASSESKLAGVEQYF.

This sequence joins TRBV6-5 and TRBJ2-3; TRBD2 might be the D (5 bases). This CDR3 comprises 14 residues. The V and J ends lost 6 bases and 4 bases respectively, with 14 bases between them. Looked up from germline, CDR1 is MNHEY and CDR2 is SVGAGI. CDR3: CASSSTSFPDTQYF. The CDR3 nucleotides are TGTGCCAGCAGCTCCACTAGTTTCCCAGATACGCAGTATTTT.

The CDR3 here is CASSIVHGLADAYEQYF. CDR3 sequence (DNA): TGTGCCAGTAGTATAGTCCATGGGCTAGCGGACGCCTACGAGCAGTACTTC. This chain links TRBV19 with TRBJ2-7, with TRBD2 identical over 7 bases. The CDR3 loop spans 17 amino acids. Germline trimming cut 1 base from V and 2 bases from J; bases unmatched to any gene: 11. Germline CDR1 and CDR2: LNHDA and SQIVND (reference sequence).

This clone has just a few counts. The genes are TRBV9 and TRBJ2-1; 7 bases are shared with TRBD1. Germline trimming cut 3 bases from V and 4 bases from J; bases unmatched to any gene: 7. The CDR3 has 15 amino acids. CDR1 SGDLS and CDR2 YYNGEE come from the germline V gene. CDR3 protein: CASSENRGAYNEQFF. The CDR3, as DNA: TGTGCCAGCAGCGAGAACAGGGGCGCATACAATGAGCAGTTCTTC.

The chain links TRBV28 to TRBJ2-3; 9 positions agree with TRBD2. Germline V lookup: CDR1 MDHEN, CDR2 SYDVKM. V was clipped by 7 bases and J by 3 bases; unmatched bases: 8. CDR3 length: 15 amino acids. The CDR3 sequence: CASTQASGRTDTQYF. CDR3 nucleotides: TGTGCCAGCACCCAAGCCAGCGGGAGGACAGATACGCAGTATTTT.

The chain combines TRBV9 with TRBJ1-4; TRBD1 agrees at 12 bases. The V gene's germline CDR1 is SGDLS and CDR2 YYNGEE. V was clipped by 3 bases and J by 8 bases; unmatched bases: 5. This CDR3 region has 15 residues. The CDR3 here is CASSGTGTGGEKLFF. CDR3 DNA: TGTGCCAGCAGCGGGACCGGGACAGGGGGCGAAAAACTGTTTTTT.

The chain combines TRBV19 with TRBJ1-6; D is uncertain. Trimming left V 1 base short and J 9 bases short, with 4 bases between. Germline V gene data show CDR1 as LNHDA and CDR2 as SQIVND (reference sequence). The CDR3 loop spans 12 amino acids. The CDR3 reads CASSIGLSPLHF. In DNA form, the CDR3 reads TGTGCCAGTAGTATAGGACTTTCACCCCTCCACTTT. The whole variable domain, filled in from reference TRBV19 and TRBJ1-6, reads DGGITQSPKYLFRKEGQNVTLSCEQNLNHDAMYWYRQDPGQGLRLIYYSQIVNDFQKGDIAEGYSVSREKKESFPLTVTSAQKNPTAFYLCASSIGLSPLHFGNGTRLTVT.

The genes are TRBV5-1 and TRBJ2-3, with D possibly being TRBD2 (6 bases). With 3 bases removed from V and 6 bases from J, the gap between germline ends came to 20 bases. The CDR3 covers 16 residues. Germline V gene data show CDR1 as SGHRS and CDR2 as YFSETQ. This CDR3 is CASSWTSGGGFDTQYF. CDR3 DNA sequence: TGCGCCAGCAGCTGGACCAGCGGAGGAGGGTTTGATACGCAGTATTTT. The complete variable domain, with remaining parts taken from reference TRBV5-1 and TRBJ2-3, reads KAGVTQTPRYLIKTRGQQVTLSCSPISGHRSVSWYQQTPGQGLQFLFEYFSETQRNKGNFPGRFSGRQFSNSRSEMNVSTLELGDSALYLCASSWTSGGGFDTQYFGPGTRLTVL.

V and J are TRBV2 and TRBJ1-1, with 8 bases that match TRBD1. From germline, CDR1 is SNHLY and CDR2 FYNNEI. The CDR3 is made up of 13 amino acids. The V and J ends lost 8 bases and 8 bases, in that order; junction bases with no gene match: 10. The CDR3 DNA reads TGTGCCAGCTTCCCTACTGGACAGGGCGAAGCTTTCTTT. This encodes CASFPTGQGEAFF.

J is TRBJ1-5 and V is TRBV6-5; TRBD1 might be the D (6 bases). Germline V CDR1 and CDR2: MNHEY, SVGAGI. There are 14 residues in the CDR3. V lost 6 bases and J 1 base, leaving 10 bases between the germline ends. The CDR3 region is CASRRDRSNQPQHF. CDR3 DNA sequence: TGTGCCAGCAGGCGTGACAGGAGCAATCAGCCCCAGCATTTT.